Given below is one T cell receptor (beta chain) in context. This CDR3 is missing its conserved last phenylalanine or tryptophan, likely due to a read error. The data were taken from a study of T cells in Graves' hyperthyroidism and ophthalmopathy. Study-level information: Pretreatment peripheral blood was obtained at initial diagnosis.

TCR beta CDR3 regions were amplified from RNA. TCR CDR3 regions were first amplified by RT-PCR with HTBI primers. TCRdb reprocessed the multiplex PCR reads via MiXCR and lists one record per CDR3 protein. The table includes around 97,000 distinct CDR3 sequences, 47% detected once. V was clipped by 8 bases and J by 2 bases, with 11 bases between them. CDR3 size: 13 residues. Per the germline V gene, CDR1 is ENHRY and CDR2 is SYGVKD. J is TRBJ2-3 and V is TRBV10-3; no firm D call. Sequencing was carried out using blood. This clonotype was sampled from a man aged 35 to 55 with Graves' hyperthyroidism. The CDR3 reads CAISYRNTDTQYY. CDR3 nucleotide sequence: TGTGCCATCTCATACAGAAACACAGATACGCAGTATTAT.